What follows is one T cell receptor (beta chain) and its context. The antigen remains unidentified. The V and J ends lost 1 base and 0 bases respectively, with 6 bases between them. Per germline, CDR1 MNHEY and CDR2 SMNVEV (reference sequence). CDR3 size: 15 residues. The sample is drawn from a study of persistence of HIV-infected CD4 T cells. The immunoSEQ assay was version 4, run in survey mode. Profiled with immunoSEQ multiplex PCR; TCRdb holds only in-frame clones, not every one. The sample records tens of thousands of clones, roughly nine tenths being singletons. Findings and caveats of the study: TCR oligoclonality correlated with proviral oligoclonality in the same sorted populations. Degenerate expanded CDR3beta sequences were enriched among CMV- and Gag-responding cells.

Anti-CD3/anti-CD28 beads served as a nonspecific positive control stimulus. CD4+ T cells upregulating both CD40 ligand and CD69 were sorted as responding cells. PBMCs were depleted of CD8+ T cells before stimulation. Anti-CD28/CD49d costimulation, CD40-blocking antibody and enfuvirtide were given to CD8-depleted PBMCs for roughly 20 hours. The material was CD4+ T cells sorted from PBMCs after roughly 18-hour stimulation, obtained from a patient who received antiretroviral therapy. This receptor was identified in an adult woman with HIV who was CMV-seropositive. This chain uses TRBV27 with TRBJ2-2; no reliable D call. Here the CDR3 reads CASSLLGPNTGELFF. In DNA form, the CDR3 reads TGTGCCAGCAGTTTATTGGGTCCGAACACCGGGGAGCTGTTTTTT.